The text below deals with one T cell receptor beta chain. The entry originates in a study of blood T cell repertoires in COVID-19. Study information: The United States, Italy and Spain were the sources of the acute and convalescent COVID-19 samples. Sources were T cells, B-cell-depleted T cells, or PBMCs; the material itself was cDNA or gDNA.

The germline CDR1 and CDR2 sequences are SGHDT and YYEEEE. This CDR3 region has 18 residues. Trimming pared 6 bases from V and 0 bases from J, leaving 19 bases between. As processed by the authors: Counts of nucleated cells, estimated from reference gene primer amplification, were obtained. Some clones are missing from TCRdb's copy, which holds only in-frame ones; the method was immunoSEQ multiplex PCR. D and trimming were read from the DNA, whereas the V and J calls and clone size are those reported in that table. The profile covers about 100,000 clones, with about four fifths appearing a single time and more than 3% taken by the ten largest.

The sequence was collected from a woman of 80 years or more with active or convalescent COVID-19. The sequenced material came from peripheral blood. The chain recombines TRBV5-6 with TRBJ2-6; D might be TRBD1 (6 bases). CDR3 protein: CASNRRVGALSGANVLTF. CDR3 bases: TGTGCCAGCAACCGAAGGGTGGGGGCGCTCTCTGGGGCCAACGTCCTGACTTTC.